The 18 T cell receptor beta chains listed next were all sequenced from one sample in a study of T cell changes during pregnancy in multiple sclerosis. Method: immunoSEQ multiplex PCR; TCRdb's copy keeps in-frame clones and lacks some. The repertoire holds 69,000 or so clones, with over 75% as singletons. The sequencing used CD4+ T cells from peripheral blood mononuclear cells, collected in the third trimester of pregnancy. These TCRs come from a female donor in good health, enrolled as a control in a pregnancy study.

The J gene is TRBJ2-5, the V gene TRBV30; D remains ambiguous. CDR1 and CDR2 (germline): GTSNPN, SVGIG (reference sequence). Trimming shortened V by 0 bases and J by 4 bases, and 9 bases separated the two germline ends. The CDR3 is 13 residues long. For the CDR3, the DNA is TGTGCCTGGAGTGTACGCGGTGGAGAGACCCAGTACTTC. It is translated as CAWSVRGGETQYF.

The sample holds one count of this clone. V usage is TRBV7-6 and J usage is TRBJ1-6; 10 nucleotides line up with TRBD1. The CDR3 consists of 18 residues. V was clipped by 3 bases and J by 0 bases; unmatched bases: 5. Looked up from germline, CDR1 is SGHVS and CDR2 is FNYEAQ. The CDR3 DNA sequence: TGTGCCAGCAGCTTTTCGGACAGGGGGAGCTCCTATAATTCACCCCTCCACTTT. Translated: CASSFSDRGSSYNSPLHF.

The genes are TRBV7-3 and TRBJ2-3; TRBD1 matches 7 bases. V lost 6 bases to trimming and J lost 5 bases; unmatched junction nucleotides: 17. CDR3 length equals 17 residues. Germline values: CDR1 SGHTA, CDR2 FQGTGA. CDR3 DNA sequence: TGTGCCAGCAGTCACCGAGGGGGCCGAGGGGCTGAAGATACGCAGTATTTT. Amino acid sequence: CASSHRGGRGAEDTQYF.

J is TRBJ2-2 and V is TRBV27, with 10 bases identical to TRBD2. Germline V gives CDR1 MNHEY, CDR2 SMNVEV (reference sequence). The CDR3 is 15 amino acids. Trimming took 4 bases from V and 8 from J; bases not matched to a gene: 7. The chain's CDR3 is CASSSALAGVGELFF. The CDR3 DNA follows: TGTGCCAGCAGTTCTGCCCTAGCGGGGGTTGGGGAGCTGTTTTTT.

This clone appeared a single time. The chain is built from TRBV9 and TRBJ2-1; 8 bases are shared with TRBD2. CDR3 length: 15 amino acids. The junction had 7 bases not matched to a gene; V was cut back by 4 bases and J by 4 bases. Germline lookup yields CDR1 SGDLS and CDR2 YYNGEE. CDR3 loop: CASSPRGAGYNEQFF. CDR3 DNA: TGTGCCAGCAGCCCGCGGGGGGCCGGGTACAATGAGCAGTTCTTC.

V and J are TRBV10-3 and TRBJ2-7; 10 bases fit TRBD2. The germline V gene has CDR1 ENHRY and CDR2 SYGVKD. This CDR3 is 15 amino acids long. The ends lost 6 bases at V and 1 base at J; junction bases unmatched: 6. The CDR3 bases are TGTGCCATCAGGGTAACTAGCGGGGAATCCTACGAGCAGTACTTC. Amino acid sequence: CAIRVTSGESYEQYF.

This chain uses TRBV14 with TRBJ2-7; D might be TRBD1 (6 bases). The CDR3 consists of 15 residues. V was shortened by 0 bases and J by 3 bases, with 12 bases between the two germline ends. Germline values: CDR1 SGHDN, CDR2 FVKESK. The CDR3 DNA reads TGTGCCAGCAGCCAAGACTGGACAGTGAACTACGAGCAGTACTTC. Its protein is CASSQDWTVNYEQYF. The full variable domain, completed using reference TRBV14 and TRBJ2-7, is EAGVTQFPSHSVIEKGQTVTLRCDPISGHDNLYWYRRVMGKEIKFLLHFVKESKQDESGMPNNRFLAERTGGTYSTLKVQPAELEDSGVYFCASSQDWTVNYEQYFGPGTRLTVT.

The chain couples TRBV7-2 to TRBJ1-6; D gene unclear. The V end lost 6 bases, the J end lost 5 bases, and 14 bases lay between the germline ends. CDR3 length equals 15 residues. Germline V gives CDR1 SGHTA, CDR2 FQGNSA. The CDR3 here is CASSSVGQDNSPLHF. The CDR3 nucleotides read TGTGCCAGCAGTTCCGTTGGGCAGGATAATTCACCCCTCCACTTT.

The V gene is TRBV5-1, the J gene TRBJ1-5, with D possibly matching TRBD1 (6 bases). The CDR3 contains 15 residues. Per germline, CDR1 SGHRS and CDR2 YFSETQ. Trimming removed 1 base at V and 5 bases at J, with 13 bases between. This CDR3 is CASSLSGTSDQPQHF. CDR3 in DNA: TGCGCCAGCAGCTTGTCAGGGACATCCGATCAGCCCCAGCATTTT.

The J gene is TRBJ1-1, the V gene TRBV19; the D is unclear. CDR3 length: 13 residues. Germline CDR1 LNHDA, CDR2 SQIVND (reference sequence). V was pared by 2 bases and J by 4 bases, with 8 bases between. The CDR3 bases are TGTGCCAGTAGTATATGGGGAGGCACTGAAGCTTTCTTT. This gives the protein CASSIWGGTEAFF.

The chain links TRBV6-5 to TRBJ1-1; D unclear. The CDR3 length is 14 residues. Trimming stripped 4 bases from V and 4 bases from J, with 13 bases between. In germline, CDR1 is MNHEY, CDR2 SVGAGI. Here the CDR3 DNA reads TGTGCCAGCAGTTCAGGATTCGAGGGCACTGAAGCTTTCTTT. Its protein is CASSSGFEGTEAFF.

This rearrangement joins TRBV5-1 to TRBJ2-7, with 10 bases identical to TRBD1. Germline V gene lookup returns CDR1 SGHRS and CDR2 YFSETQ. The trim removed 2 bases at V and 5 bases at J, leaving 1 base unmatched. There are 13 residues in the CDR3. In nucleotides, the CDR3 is TGCGCCAGCAGCTTCGGGACAGGGGACGAGCAGTACTTC. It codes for CASSFGTGDEQYF.

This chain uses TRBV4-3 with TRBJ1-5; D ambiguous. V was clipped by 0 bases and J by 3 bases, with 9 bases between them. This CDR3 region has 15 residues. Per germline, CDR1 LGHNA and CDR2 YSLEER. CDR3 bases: TGCGCCAGCAGCCAAGATCTTTACACCAATCAGCCCCAGCATTTT. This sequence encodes CASSQDLYTNQPQHF.

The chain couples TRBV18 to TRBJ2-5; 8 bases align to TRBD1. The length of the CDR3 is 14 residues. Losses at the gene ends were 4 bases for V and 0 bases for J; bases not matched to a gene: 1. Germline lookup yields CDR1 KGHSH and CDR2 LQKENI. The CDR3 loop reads CASSQGQDQETQYF. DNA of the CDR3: TGTGCCAGCTCACAGGGACAGGACCAAGAGACCCAGTACTTC.

The CDR3 sequence is CASSSGLAGGRETQYF. In DNA form, the CDR3 reads TGTGCCAGCAGCTCGGGACTAGCGGGGGGCCGGGAGACCCAGTACTTC. The genes are TRBV7-2 and TRBJ2-5; TRBD2 matches 15 bases. Unmatched junction bases numbered 5, after V lost 4 bases and J lost 5 bases. The CDR3 consists of 16 residues. Germline CDR1 reads SGHTA; CDR2 reads FQGNSA.

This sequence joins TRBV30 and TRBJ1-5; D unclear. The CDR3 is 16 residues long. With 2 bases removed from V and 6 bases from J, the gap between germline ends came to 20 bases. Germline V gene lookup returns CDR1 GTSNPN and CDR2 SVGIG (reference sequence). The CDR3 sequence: CAWSPSFVGRGQPQHF. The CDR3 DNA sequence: TGTGCCTGGAGTCCCTCCTTTGTAGGCCGGGGTCAGCCCCAGCATTTT.

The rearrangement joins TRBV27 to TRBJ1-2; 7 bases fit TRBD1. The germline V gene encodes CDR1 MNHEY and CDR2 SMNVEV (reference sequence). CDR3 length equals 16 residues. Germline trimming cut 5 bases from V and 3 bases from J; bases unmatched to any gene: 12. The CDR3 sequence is CASSPIQGQGDYGYTF. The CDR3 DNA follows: TGTGCCAGCAGTCCTATACAGGGGCAGGGGGACTATGGCTACACCTTC.

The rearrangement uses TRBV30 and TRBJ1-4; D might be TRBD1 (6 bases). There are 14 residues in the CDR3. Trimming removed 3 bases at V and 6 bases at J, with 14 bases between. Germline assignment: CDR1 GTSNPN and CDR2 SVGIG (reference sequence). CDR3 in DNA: TGTGCCTGGAGCTGGGGGACATCGGATGAAAAACTGTTTTTT. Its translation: CAWSWGTSDEKLFF.